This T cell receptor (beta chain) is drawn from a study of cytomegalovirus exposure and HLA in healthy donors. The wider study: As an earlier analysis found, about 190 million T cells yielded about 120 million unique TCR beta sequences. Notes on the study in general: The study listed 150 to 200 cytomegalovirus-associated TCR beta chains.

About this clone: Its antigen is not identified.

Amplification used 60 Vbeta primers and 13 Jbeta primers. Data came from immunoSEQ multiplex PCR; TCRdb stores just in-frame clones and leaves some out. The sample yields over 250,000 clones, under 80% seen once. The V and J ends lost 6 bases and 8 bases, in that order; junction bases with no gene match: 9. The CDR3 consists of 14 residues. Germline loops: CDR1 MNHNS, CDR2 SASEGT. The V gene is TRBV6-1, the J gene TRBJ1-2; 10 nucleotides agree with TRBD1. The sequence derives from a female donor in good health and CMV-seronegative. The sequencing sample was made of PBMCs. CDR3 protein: CASSEPGQGRGYTF. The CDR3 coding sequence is TGTGCCAGCAGCGAACCGGGACAGGGGAGAGGCTACACCTTC.